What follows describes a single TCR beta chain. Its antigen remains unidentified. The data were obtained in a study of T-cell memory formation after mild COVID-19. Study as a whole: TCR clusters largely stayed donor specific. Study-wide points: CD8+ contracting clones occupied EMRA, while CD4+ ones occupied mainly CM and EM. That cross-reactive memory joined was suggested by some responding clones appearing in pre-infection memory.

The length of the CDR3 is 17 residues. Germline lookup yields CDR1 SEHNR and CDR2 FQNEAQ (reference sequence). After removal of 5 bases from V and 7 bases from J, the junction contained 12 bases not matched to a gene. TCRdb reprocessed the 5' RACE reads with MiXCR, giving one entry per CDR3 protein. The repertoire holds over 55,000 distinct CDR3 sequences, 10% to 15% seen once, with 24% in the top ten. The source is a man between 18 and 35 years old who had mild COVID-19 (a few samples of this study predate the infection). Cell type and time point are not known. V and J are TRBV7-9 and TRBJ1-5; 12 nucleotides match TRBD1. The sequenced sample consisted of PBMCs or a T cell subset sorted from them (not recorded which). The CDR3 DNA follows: TGTGCCAGCAGCAGGGGACAGGGGGCGATGGGAATCCAGCCCCAGCATTTT. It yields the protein CASSRGQGAMGIQPQHF.